This T cell receptor (beta chain) appears in the sequencing data of a study of T cell repertoires in cytomegalovirus infection. Across the whole study: Indications came from public TCR beta signatures; they pointed to CMV infection and to a matching HLA type.

As concerns this clonotype: Antigen: not known.

TCRdb passed the reads through MiXCR, listing each CDR3 protein once. Altogether about 740,000 distinct CDR3 sequences are present, 33% being singletons, with the ten largest covering 15% to 20%. Trimming pared 5 bases from V and 6 bases from J, leaving 11 bases between. Germline V gene data show CDR1 as MNHEY and CDR2 as SVGEGT. The CDR3 is made up of 13 amino acids. This sequence was found in a human donor in good health (CMV status not recorded). Some clones in this sample may be carry-over from other donors' samples. Sequenced here: cultured PBMCs, sampled from culture after CMV antigen stimulation. This chain connects TRBV6-2 or TRBV6-3 to TRBJ2-1, with D possibly being TRBD1 (5 bases). CDR3: CASSAQGFNEQFF. Here the CDR3 DNA reads TGTGCCAGCAGTGCCCAGGGATTCAATGAGCAGTTCTTC.